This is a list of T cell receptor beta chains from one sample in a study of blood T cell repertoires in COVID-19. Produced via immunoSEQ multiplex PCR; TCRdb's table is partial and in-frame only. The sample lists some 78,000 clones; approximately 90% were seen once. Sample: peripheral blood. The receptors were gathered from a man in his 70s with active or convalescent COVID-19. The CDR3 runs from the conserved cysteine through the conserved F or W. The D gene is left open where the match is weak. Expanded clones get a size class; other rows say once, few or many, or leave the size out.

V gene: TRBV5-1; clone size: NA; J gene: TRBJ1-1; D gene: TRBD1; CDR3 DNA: TGCGCCAGCAGCTTGGTAGGACAGGCGTACGGTGGGGCGAGGGCTTTCTTT; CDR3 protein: CASSLVGQAYGGARAFF
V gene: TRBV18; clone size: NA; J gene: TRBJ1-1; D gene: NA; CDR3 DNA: TGTGCCAGCTCACCACCGACTTTGTTCGCCTTTCCAGGGGTCACTGAAGCTTTCTTT; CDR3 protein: CASSPPTLFAFPGVTEAFF
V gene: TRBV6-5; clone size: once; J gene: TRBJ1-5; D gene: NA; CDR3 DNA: TGTGCCAGCAGTTATCGCGGGGGTGAGGAGCCCCAGCATTTT; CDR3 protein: CASSYRGGEEPQHF
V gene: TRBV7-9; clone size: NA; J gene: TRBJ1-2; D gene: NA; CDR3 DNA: TGTGCCAGCAGCTTAGAGCGTATCAATGGCTACACCTTC; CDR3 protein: CASSLERINGYTF
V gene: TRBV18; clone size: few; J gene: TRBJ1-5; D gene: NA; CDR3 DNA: TGTGCCAGCCCTACGGGCCCTAGCAGGAATAGCAATCAGCCCCAGCATTTT; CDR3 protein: CASPTGPSRNSNQPQHF
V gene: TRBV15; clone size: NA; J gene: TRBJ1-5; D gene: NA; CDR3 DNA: TGTGCCACCAGCAGAGGGGGGGGGAATAGCAATCAGCCCCAGCATTTT; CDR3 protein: CATSRGGGNSNQPQHF
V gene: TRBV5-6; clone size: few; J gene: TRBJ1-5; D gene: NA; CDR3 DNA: TGTGCCAGCAGCTTGGGACAGACCAATCAGCCCCAGCATTTT; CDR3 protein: CASSLGQTNQPQHF
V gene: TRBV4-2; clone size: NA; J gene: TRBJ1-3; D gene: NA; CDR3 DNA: TGTGCCAGCAGCCAAGAGGCAGGCTCTGGAAACACCATATATTTT; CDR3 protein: CASSQEAGSGNTIYF
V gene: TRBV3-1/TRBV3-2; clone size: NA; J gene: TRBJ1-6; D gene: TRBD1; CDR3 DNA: TGTGCCAGCAGTAACCGGGACAGAAATTCACCCCTCCACTTT; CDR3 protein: CASSNRDRNSPLHF
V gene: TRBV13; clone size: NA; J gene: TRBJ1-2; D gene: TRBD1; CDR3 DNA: TGTGCCAGCAGTTTATACGCTCTCCGGGACAGGCGCTGGCATGGCTACACCTTC; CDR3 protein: CASSLYALRDRRWHGYTF
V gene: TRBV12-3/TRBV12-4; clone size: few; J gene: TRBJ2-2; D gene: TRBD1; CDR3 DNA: TGTGCCAGCAGTTTAGTTACAGGGGGCGTGCTGTTTTTT; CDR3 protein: CASSLVTGGVLFF
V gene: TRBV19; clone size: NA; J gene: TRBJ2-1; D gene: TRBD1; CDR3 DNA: TGTGCCAGTACTGCCGGACAGGGGTTTAATGAGCAGTTCTTC; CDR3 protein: CASTAGQGFNEQFF
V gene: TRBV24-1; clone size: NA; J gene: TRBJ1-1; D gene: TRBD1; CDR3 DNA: TGTGCCACCAGTGCTTACGAGGGGGCTGGCGCTTTCTTT; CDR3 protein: CATSAYEGAGAFF
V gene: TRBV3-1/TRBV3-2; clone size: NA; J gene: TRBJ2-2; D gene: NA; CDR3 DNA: TGTGCCAGCAGCCAAGAAATCGTCAGGCCGGTCGCCGGGGAGCTGTTTTTT; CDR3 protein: CASSQEIVRPVAGELFF
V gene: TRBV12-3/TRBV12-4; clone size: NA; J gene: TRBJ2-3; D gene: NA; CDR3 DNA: TGTGCCAGCTCCCCAGGGTCCGATACGCAGTATTTT; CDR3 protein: CASSPGSDTQYF
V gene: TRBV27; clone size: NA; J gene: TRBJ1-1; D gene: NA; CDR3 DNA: TGTGCCAGCAGTTTCAGGGGTCGGACTGAAGCTTTCTTT; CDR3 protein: CASSFRGRTEAFF